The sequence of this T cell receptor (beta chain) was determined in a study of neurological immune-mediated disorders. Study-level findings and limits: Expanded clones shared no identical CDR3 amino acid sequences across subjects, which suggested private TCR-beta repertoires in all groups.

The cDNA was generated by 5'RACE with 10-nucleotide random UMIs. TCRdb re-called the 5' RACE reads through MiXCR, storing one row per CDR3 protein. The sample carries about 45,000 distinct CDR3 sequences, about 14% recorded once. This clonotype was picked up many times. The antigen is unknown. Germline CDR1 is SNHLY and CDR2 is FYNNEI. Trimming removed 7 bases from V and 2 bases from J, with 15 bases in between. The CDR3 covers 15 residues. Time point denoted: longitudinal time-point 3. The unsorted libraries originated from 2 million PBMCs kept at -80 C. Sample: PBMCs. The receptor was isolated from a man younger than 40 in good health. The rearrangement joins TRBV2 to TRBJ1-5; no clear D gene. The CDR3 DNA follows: TGTGCCAGCACCTCCGTCGGTGTGGGCAATCAGCCCCAGCATTTT. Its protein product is CASTSVGVGNQPQHF.